These 20 T cell receptor beta chains were sequenced from one sample in a study of post-analysis software for immune sequencing data. Prepared TCR beta cDNA libraries contained unique molecular identifiers. TCRdb reprocessed the PCR reads with MiXCR, giving one entry per CDR3 protein. Of over 700,000 distinct CDR3 sequences in the sample, approximately 30% were seen once. Study-level findings and limits: Patients showed TRBV5-6, TRBV5-1 and TRBV20-1 among five TRBV segments more frequent than in controls.

These receptors lack a known antigen. Material for sequencing was blood. Source of these receptors: a girl under 18 with multiple sclerosis.

The V gene is TRBV20-1, the J gene TRBJ2-5, with 11 nucleotides matching TRBD1. The CDR3 length is 15 residues. Germline assignment: CDR1 DFQATT and CDR2 SNEGSKA (reference sequence). V shed 1 base, J shed 1 base, and the junction held 2 bases outside the gene matches. CDR3 in DNA: TGCAGTGCTAGAGCCGGGACAGGGGGCCAAGAGACCCAGTACTTC. As protein: CSARAGTGGQETQYF.

V is TRBV7-2 and J is TRBJ2-1; no firm D call. The germline gives CDR1 SGHTA, CDR2 FQGNSA. CDR3 length: 15 amino acids. V lost 6 bases and J 0 bases, leaving 12 bases between the germline ends. DNA of the CDR3: TGTGCCAGCAGGGATGGCCCGAGCTCCTACAATGAGCAGTTCTTC. It specifies CASRDGPSSYNEQFF. The full variable domain, completed using reference TRBV7-2 and TRBJ2-1, is GAGVSQSPSNKVTEKGKDVELRCDPISGHTALYWYRQSLGQGLEFLIYFQGNSAPDKSGLPSDRFSAERTGGSVSTLTIQRTQQEDSAVYLCASRDGPSSYNEQFFGPGTRLTVL.

As regards this clonotype: Without the conserved terminal phenylalanine or tryptophan, this CDR3 likely stems from a read error. CDR3 sequence (DNA): TGTGCCAGCAGCTTATCCGGGCCACAAATCGGCTACACCGTC. As protein: CASSLSGPQIGYTV. The chain links TRBV7-2 to TRBJ1-2; D is unresolved. V lost 2 bases to trimming and J lost 8 bases, with 15 bases between them. The length of the CDR3 is 14 residues. The germline CDR1 and CDR2 sequences are SGHTA and FQGNSA.

The gene calls are TRBV20-1 and TRBJ2-1, with D uncertain. In germline, CDR1 is DFQATT, CDR2 SNEGSKA (reference sequence). The CDR3 runs 16 residues. With 6 bases removed from V and 0 bases from J, the gap between germline ends came to 18 bases. DNA for the CDR3: TGCAGTGCGCTTGTTGTAGACCTTATCTCCTACAATGAGCAGTTCTTC. It translates to CSALVVDLISYNEQFF.

The chain has TRBV28 and TRBJ2-1; the match to TRBD2 covers 8 bases. The CDR3 runs 14 residues. Germline CDR1 is MDHEN and CDR2 is SYDVKM. Germline trimming cut 7 bases from V and 4 bases from J; bases unmatched to any gene: 6. CDR3 nucleotides: TGTGCCAGCAATAAGCGGGAGAATTACAATGAGCAGTTCTTC. It yields the protein CASNKRENYNEQFF.

V is TRBV7-9 and J is TRBJ2-1; D perhaps matches TRBD2 (5 bases). The V and J ends lost 5 bases and 5 bases respectively, with 13 bases between them. This CDR3 is built from 14 residues. Germline CDR1 reads SEHNR; CDR2 reads FQNEAQ (reference sequence). CDR3 sequence: CASSHRRGDNEQFF. CDR3 coding DNA: TGTGCCAGCAGCCACCGTCGGGGAGACAATGAGCAGTTCTTC.

The chain couples TRBV7-2 to TRBJ2-5; 12 positions match TRBD2. V dropped 4 bases and J dropped 5; count of bases not matched to a gene: 5. There are 15 residues in the CDR3. The germline V gene encodes CDR1 SGHTA and CDR2 FQGNSA. In DNA form, the CDR3 reads TGTGCCAGCAGCTCCGCTGGGACTAGCGGGGAGACCCAGTACTTC. It translates to CASSSAGTSGETQYF.

This clonotype has a count of ten or more. V and J are TRBV29-1 and TRBJ2-7; TRBD1 matches at 9 bases. Germline V CDR1 and CDR2: SQVTM, ANQGSEA. This CDR3 spans 14 amino acids. V shed 4 bases, J shed 2 bases, and the junction held 6 bases outside the gene matches. DNA for the CDR3: TGCAGCGTTGCCCGGGGACAGGGTCCCTACGAGCAGTACTTC. Protein: CSVARGQGPYEQYF.

The sample holds a few counts of this clonotype. The chain uses TRBV7-2 and TRBJ1-1; perhaps TRBD1 as D (5 bases). V lost 8 bases and J 0 bases, leaving 13 bases between the germline ends. The germline CDR1 and CDR2 sequences are SGHTA and FQGNSA. The CDR3 contains 14 residues. For the CDR3, the DNA is TGTGCCAGCCGCGAACAGGTGGTGAACACTGAAGCTTTCTTT. It is translated as CASREQVVNTEAFF.

The chain couples TRBV5-5 to TRBJ1-2; 9 bases line up with TRBD1. Germline trimming cut 7 bases from V and 8 bases from J; bases unmatched to any gene: 12. The CDR3 runs 14 residues. CDR1 and CDR2 from the germline V gene are SGHKS and YYEKEE (reference sequence). CDR3 coding DNA: TGTGCCAGCGGGACTCTTACAGGGGGCGGGGGCTACACCTTC. It encodes CASGTLTGGGGYTF.

For this clonotype: At one end, the junction sequence differs from germline, possibly due to a read error. The V call is TRBV7-2, the J call TRBJ1-1; a weak D match, TRBD1 (5 bases). This CDR3 is built from 14 residues. Germline CDR1 SGHTA, CDR2 FQGNSA. The CDR3 DNA is TGTGCCGGCAGCTTAGCCCCGGGGGGTCCTGAAGCTTTCTTT. It specifies CAGSLAPGGPEAFF.

This clonotype was counted only a few times. The chain couples TRBV9 to TRBJ2-7, with D uncertain. Germline values: CDR1 SGDLS, CDR2 YYNGEE. CDR3 size: 15 residues. Trimming left V 3 bases short and J 5 bases short, with 18 bases between. For the CDR3, the DNA is TGTGCCAGCAGCGCCGAGGCTGTCCTACCCCACGAGCAGTACTTC. This gives the protein CASSAEAVLPHEQYF.

On this clonotype itself: The junction does not match germline at one end; this may be a read error. The chain couples TRBV12-3 or TRBV12-4 to TRBJ2-5, with no clear D. This CDR3 region has 13 residues. The CDR3 nucleotides read TGTGCCGGCAGTTATGGTTTTAAAGAGACCCAGTACTTC. It yields the protein CAGSYGFKETQYF.

The count of this clonotype is one. The chain carries TRBV20-1 and TRBJ1-5; D gene unclear. V lost 1 base to trimming and J lost 6 bases, with 10 bases between them. The CDR3 spans 13 residues. Germline loops: CDR1 DFQATT, CDR2 SNEGSKA (reference sequence). This chain's CDR3 is CSARVSLFQPQHF. The DNA of the CDR3 is TGCAGTGCTAGAGTTTCCCTTTTTCAGCCCCAGCATTTT.

The rearrangement uses TRBV7-9 and TRBJ2-3; tentative D call: TRBD1 (5 bases). Germline V gives CDR1 SEHNR, CDR2 FQNEAQ (reference sequence). V gave up 5 bases and J gave up 4 bases, with 16 bases separating them. This CDR3 has 15 residues. The CDR3 protein is CASSQGSGLPDTQYF. DNA of the CDR3: TGTGCCAGCAGCCAGGGTTCCGGGTTACCAGATACGCAGTATTTT.

This chain links TRBV20-1 with TRBJ2-1; D possibly corresponds to TRBD1 (5 bases). V lost 0 bases and J 8 bases, leaving 14 bases between the germline ends. Germline CDR1 DFQATT, CDR2 SNEGSKA (reference sequence). The CDR3 has 14 amino acids. In nucleotides, the CDR3 is TGCAGTGCTAGAGATCATCAGGGCTTCGATGAGCAGTTCTTC. This encodes CSARDHQGFDEQFF.

This clonotype was picked up a small number of times. This chain joins TRBV7-2 and TRBJ2-7; weak D call: TRBD1 (5 bases). Trimming left V 5 bases short and J 3 bases short, with 8 bases between. The CDR3 is 12 amino acids. Looked up from germline, CDR1 is SGHTA and CDR2 is FQGNSA. The CDR3 protein is CASSETDYEQYF. CDR3 in DNA: TGTGCCAGCAGCGAGACAGACTACGAGCAGTACTTC.

This clonotype occurred a few times. The rearrangement uses TRBV2 and TRBJ2-7; D may be TRBD2 (6 bases). V lost 2 bases and J 2 bases, leaving 13 bases between the germline ends. CDR3 length equals 15 residues. CDR1 is SNHLY and CDR2 is FYNNEI in the germline V gene. Here the CDR3 reads CASSESRLVTYEQYF. For the CDR3, the DNA is TGTGCCAGCAGTGAAAGTAGACTAGTTACCTACGAGCAGTACTTC.

This chain uses TRBV15 with TRBJ1-4; D call uncertain. V lost 1 base, J lost 4 bases, and 7 bases lay in between. Germline values: CDR1 LNHNV, CDR2 YYDKDF (reference sequence). This CDR3 is 14 amino acids long. The CDR3 DNA sequence: TGTGCCACCAGCAGAGCCCAGAGTAATGAAAAACTGTTTTTT. Translating gives CATSRAQSNEKLFF.

This clonotype was recorded only once. At one of its ends the junction is not consistent with the germline gene, which may arise from a read error. J is TRBJ2-6 and V is TRBV9, with a weak D call TRBD2 (6 bases). Germline lookup yields CDR1 SGDLS and CDR2 YYNGEE. The CDR3 consists of 19 residues. The CDR3 protein is CASSVGDGIGSSGTNVLTF. The CDR3 nucleotides are TGTGCCAGCAGCGTAGGGGATGGGATCGGGAGCTCTGGGACCAACGTCCTGACTTTC. Variable domain in full (rest from reference TRBV9 and TRBJ2-6): DSGVTQTPKHLITATGQRVTLRCSPRSGDLSVYWYQQSLDQGLQFLIQYYNGEERAKGNILERFSAQQFPDLHSELNLSSLELGDSALYFCASSVGDGIGSSGTNVLTFGAGSRLTVL.